The 21 T cell receptor beta chains listed next were all sequenced from one sample in a study of T-cell memory formation after mild COVID-19. One entry per CDR3 protein, called by TCRdb with MiXCR from the 5' RACE reads. The sample carries more than 450,000 distinct CDR3 sequences, approximately 19% recorded once. The sample was PBMCs or a T cell subset sorted from them (not recorded which). The receptor set was obtained from an adult woman who had mild COVID-19 (a few samples of this study predate the infection). Cell type and time point are not known.

At least ten counts were recorded for this clonotype. The chain links TRBV29-1 to TRBJ2-3; 7 nucleotides line up with TRBD1. This CDR3 is built from 13 residues. With V trimmed by 7 bases and J by 1 base, 5 bases remained unmatched. The germline V gene has CDR1 SQVTM and CDR2 ANQGSEA. Here the CDR3 reads CSATGVGTDTQYF. CDR3 sequence (DNA): TGCAGCGCTACAGGGGTCGGCACAGATACGCAGTATTTT.

The chain carries TRBV20-1 and TRBJ2-5; D remains ambiguous. Deletions cut 0 bases from V and 2 bases from J, with 10 bases between. The length of the CDR3 is 14 residues. Germline assignment: CDR1 DFQATT and CDR2 SNEGSKA (reference sequence). The CDR3 region has the DNA TGCAGTGCTAGAGATCGTCCTAGACAAGAGACCCAGTACTTC. As protein: CSARDRPRQETQYF.

There are a few counts of this clonotype. The chain joins TRBV7-2 to TRBJ1-1; the match to TRBD1 covers 8 bases. The CDR3 contains 16 residues. The V gene's germline CDR1 is SGHTA and CDR2 FQGNSA. Trimming cost V 5 bases and J 1 base; bases outside gene matches: 9. The CDR3 sequence is CASSPRGQGWNTEAFF. The CDR3 DNA reads TGTGCCAGCAGCCCAAGAGGACAGGGATGGAACACTGAAGCTTTCTTT.

This clonotype turned up a few times. The chain couples TRBV4-1 to TRBJ1-1; no definite D call. This CDR3 contains 14 residues. The V gene's germline CDR1 is MGHRA and CDR2 YSYEKL. The germline V and J ends were trimmed by 2 bases and 4 bases, with 11 bases remaining between them. The CDR3 DNA sequence: TGCGCCAGCAGCCAACTACGTGAGGGCACTGAAGCTTTCTTT. It is translated as CASSQLREGTEAFF.

This clonotype was observed at least ten times. The V gene is TRBV4-1, the J gene TRBJ2-3; D assignment may be TRBD1 or TRBD2 (5 bases each). The CDR3 extends over 15 amino acids. Germline loops: CDR1 MGHRA, CDR2 YSYEKL. Trimming stripped 0 bases from V and 1 base from J, with 8 bases between. The chain's CDR3 is CASSQDGTRTDTQYF. The DNA of the CDR3 is TGCGCCAGCAGCCAAGATGGGACCCGCACAGATACGCAGTATTTT.

This clonotype was found a few times. CDR3 residues: CASAPRAEAFF. The CDR3 DNA follows: TGTGCCAGCGCCCCAAGGGCTGAAGCTTTCTTT. This chain links TRBV6-2 or TRBV6-3 with TRBJ1-1, with D hard to call. The CDR3 is 11 residues long. The germline V and J ends were trimmed by 8 bases and 6 bases, with 10 bases remaining between them. Germline assignment: CDR1 MNHEY and CDR2 SVGEGT.

This clonotype was observed many times. The chain links TRBV12-3 or TRBV12-4 to TRBJ1-5; 7 positions agree with TRBD1. Trimming removed 6 bases from V and 0 bases from J; junction bases left unmatched: 5. This CDR3 spans 15 amino acids. The CDR3 DNA reads TGTGCCAGCAGGGGGAACAGGGGTAGCAATCAGCCCCAGCATTTT. Protein: CASRGNRGSNQPQHF.

The J gene is TRBJ2-7, the V gene TRBV4-1, with TRBD1 matching over 9 bases. This CDR3 spans 14 amino acids. The J segment lost 7 bases and the V segment lost 5 bases, leaving 9 bases of the junction unmatched. Germline CDR1 and CDR2: MGHRA and YSYEKL. CDR3 DNA sequence: TGCGCCAGCAGCAATCCGGGACAGGGTACAGAGCAGTACTTC. As protein: CASSNPGQGTEQYF.

In this sample, this clonotype turned up a few times. The gene calls are TRBV5-1 and TRBJ2-1; D might be TRBD1 (7 bases). The CDR3 covers 14 residues. V shed 7 bases and J shed 1 base, with 12 bases lying between them. Germline V gene lookup returns CDR1 SGHRS and CDR2 YFSETQ. This CDR3 reads CASYRGGSYNEQFF. The CDR3 bases are TGCGCCAGCTACAGGGGAGGATCCTACAATGAGCAGTTCTTC.

There are a few counts of this clonotype. The chain is built from TRBV6-5 and TRBJ1-1; possible D gene TRBD1, 5 bases. CDR3 length: 16 amino acids. With 2 bases removed from V and 4 bases from J, the gap between germline ends came to 17 bases. CDR1 and CDR2 (germline): MNHEY, SVGAGI. This CDR3 reads CASSYLYRGTGTEAFF. The CDR3 DNA follows: TGTGCCAGCAGTTACCTCTATAGGGGCACGGGCACTGAAGCTTTCTTT.

This clonotype has a handful of counts. This chain uses TRBV7-3 with TRBJ2-5; tentatively, D is TRBD1 (6 bases). This CDR3 comprises 16 residues. V dropped 5 bases and J dropped 1 base, with 17 bases sitting between them. CDR1 and CDR2 from the germline V gene are SGHTA and FQGTGA. The CDR3, as DNA: TGTGCCAGCAGCCCCAACTTCAGGGGTAGCCAAGAGACCCAGTACTTC. It encodes CASSPNFRGSQETQYF. Filled out from reference TRBV7-3 and TRBJ2-5, the complete variable domain reads GAGVSQTPSNKVTEKGKYVELRCDPISGHTALYWYRQSLGQGPEFLIYFQGTGAADDSGLPNDRFFAVRPEGSVSTLKIQRTERGDSAVYLCASSPNFRGSQETQYFGPGTRLLVL.

The rearrangement uses TRBV9 and TRBJ2-1, with 10 bases that match TRBD2. CDR1 and CDR2 (germline): SGDLS, YYNGEE. The CDR3 runs 19 residues. V trimming: 5 bases; J trimming: 0 bases; junction bases outside the gene matches: 14. The CDR3 region is CASSSYRWEREGSYNEQFF. As DNA, the CDR3 is TGTGCCAGCAGTTCCTACCGGTGGGAGCGGGAGGGCTCCTACAATGAGCAGTTCTTC.

Only a few counts were recorded for this clonotype. The V and J genes are TRBV20-1 and TRBJ2-2; 7 nucleotides match TRBD2. CDR1 is DFQATT, CDR2 SNEGSKA, per germline (reference sequence). The CDR3 consists of 15 residues. Trimming cost V 1 base and J 1 base; bases outside gene matches: 3. DNA for the CDR3: TGCAGTGCTAGAGGGGCGGGGGTGAACACCGGGGAGCTGTTTTTT. The encoded protein is CSARGAGVNTGELFF.

About this clonotype itself: One end of the junction fails to match germline, which may point to a read error. V usage is TRBV12-3 or TRBV12-4 and J usage is TRBJ2-1, with 9 bases fitting TRBD1. The CDR3 runs 15 residues. CDR3 in DNA: TGTGACAGCAGTTTTGGGACAGGGAGGATGAATGAGCAGTTCTTC. Translation: CDSSFGTGRMNEQFF.

This clonotype was seen a few times. This chain connects TRBV12-5 to TRBJ1-1; a weak D match, TRBD1 (5 bases). Germline V gene data show CDR1 as LGHNT and CDR2 as FRNRAP. Trimming shortened V by 1 base and J by 4 bases, and 10 bases separated the two germline ends. The CDR3 has 14 residues. Written as DNA, the CDR3 is TGTGCTAGTGGTTTGGAGGGGTTTGGCACTGAAGCTTTCTTT. Residues: CASGLEGFGTEAFF.

The rearrangement joins TRBV12-3 or TRBV12-4 to TRBJ2-3; 10 nucleotides line up with TRBD2. J lost 0 bases, V lost 2 bases, and 5 bases had no gene match. The CDR3 contains 17 residues. CDR3 amino acids: CASSLSWTSGSTDTQYF. In DNA form, the CDR3 reads TGTGCCAGCAGTTTATCATGGACTAGCGGCAGCACAGATACGCAGTATTTT.

This clonotype was seen a handful of times. This rearrangement joins TRBV7-9 to TRBJ1-1; maybe TRBD1 (5 bases). Germline V gene sequence: CDR1 SEHNR, CDR2 FQNEAQ (reference sequence). Trimming stripped 2 bases from V and 1 base from J, with 14 bases between. This CDR3 spans 16 amino acids. In nucleotides, the CDR3 is TGTGCCAGCAGCTTACCGCGGGGGGAGCGGAACACTGAAGCTTTCTTT. The encoded protein is CASSLPRGERNTEAFF.

V gene TRBV30 combines with J gene TRBJ1-1, with D uncertain. The CDR3 extends over 11 amino acids. Germline CDR1 is GTSNPN and CDR2 is SVGIG (reference sequence). Trimming stripped 4 bases from V and 4 bases from J, with 7 bases between. CDR3 sequence: CAWTVGTEAFF. The CDR3 region has the DNA TGTGCCTGGACGGTCGGCACTGAAGCTTTCTTT.

This clonotype was counted a few times. The gene calls are TRBV18 and TRBJ2-3; 13 bases are shared with TRBD2. J gave up 1 base and V 5 bases, and 6 bases lay outside the gene matches. The CDR3 consists of 17 residues. CDR1 is KGHSH and CDR2 is LQKENI in the germline V gene. The CDR3 coding sequence is TGTGCCAGCTCATCTACGACTAGCGGGGGGCGCACAGATACGCAGTATTTT. This sequence encodes CASSSTTSGGRTDTQYF.

The sample holds a few counts of this clonotype. The chain has TRBV30 and TRBJ1-4; tentative D call: TRBD1 (6 bases). The CDR3 consists of 14 residues. Between the trimmed V and J ends, which lost 4 bases and 7 bases, there was a span of 16 bases. Germline V gives CDR1 GTSNPN, CDR2 SVGIG (reference sequence). CDR3 nucleotides: TGTGCCTGGACCGTAGGACAGCGGGGTGAAAAACTGTTTTTT. This sequence encodes CAWTVGQRGEKLFF.

The rearrangement joins TRBV7-6 to TRBJ2-7; no firm D call. Trimming pared 1 base from V and 5 bases from J, leaving 12 bases between. Per germline, CDR1 SGHVS and CDR2 FNYEAQ. The length of the CDR3 is 14 residues. CDR3 bases: TGTGCCAGCAGCTTAGGCCCCAGGAGCGACGAGCAGTACTTC. This translates into CASSLGPRSDEQYF.